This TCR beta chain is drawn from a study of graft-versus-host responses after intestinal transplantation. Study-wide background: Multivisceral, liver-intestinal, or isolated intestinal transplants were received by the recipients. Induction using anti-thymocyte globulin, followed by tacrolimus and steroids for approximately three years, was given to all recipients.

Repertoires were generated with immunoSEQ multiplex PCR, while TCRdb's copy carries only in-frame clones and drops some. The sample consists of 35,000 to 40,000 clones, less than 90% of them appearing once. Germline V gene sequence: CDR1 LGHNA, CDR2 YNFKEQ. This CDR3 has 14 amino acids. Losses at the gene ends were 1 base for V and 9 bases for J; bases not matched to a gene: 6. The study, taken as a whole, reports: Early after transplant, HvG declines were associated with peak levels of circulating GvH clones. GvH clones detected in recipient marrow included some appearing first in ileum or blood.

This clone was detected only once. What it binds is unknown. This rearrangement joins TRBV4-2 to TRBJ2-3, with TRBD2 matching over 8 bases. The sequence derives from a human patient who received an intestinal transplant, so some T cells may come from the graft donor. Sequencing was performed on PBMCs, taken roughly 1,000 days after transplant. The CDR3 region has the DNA TGTGCCAGCAGCCAAGTGGGAGCGGGGGCGACGCAGTATTTT. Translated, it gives CASSQVGAGATQYF.